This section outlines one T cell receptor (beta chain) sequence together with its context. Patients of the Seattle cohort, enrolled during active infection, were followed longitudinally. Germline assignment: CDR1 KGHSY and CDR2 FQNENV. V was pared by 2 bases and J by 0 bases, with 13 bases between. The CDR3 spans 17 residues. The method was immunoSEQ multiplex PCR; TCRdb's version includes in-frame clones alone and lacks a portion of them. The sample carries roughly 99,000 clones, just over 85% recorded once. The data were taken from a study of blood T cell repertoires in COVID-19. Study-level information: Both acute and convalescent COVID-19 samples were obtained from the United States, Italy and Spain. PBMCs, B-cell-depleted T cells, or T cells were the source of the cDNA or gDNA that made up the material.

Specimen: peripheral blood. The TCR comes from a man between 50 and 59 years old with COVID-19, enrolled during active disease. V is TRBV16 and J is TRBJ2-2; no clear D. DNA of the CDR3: TGTGCCAGCAGCCAAACCTCTCCAGTACCGAACACCGGGGAGCTGTTTTTT. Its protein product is CASSQTSPVPNTGELFF.